These T cell receptor beta chains were read from a single sample in a study of shared clonotypes between healthy human individuals. Clones were sequenced by immunoSEQ multiplex PCR, and TCRdb holds only the in-frame ones, with some missing. This table holds about 750,000 clones, more than 85% found once. The sample taken for sequencing was naive CD8+ T cells sorted from blood. Receptor source: a man under 40 in good health. CDR3s include the opening cysteine and the closing phenylalanine or tryptophan.

>17|TRBV13
CASSLGRSGGLGETQYF
>15|TRBV6-1
CASSAWGGRTDTQYF
>13|TRBV25-1
CASSETGSFEQYF
>14|TRBV7-2
CASSLALGNQPQHF
>14|TRBV27
CASRTGLGNQPQHF
>15|TRBV6-4
CASSEEYFNTGELFF
>11|TRBV6-1
CASRITDTQYF
>17|TRBV27
CASSLYRTGKRIGELFF
>14|TRBV10-2
CASGVRDRNTEAFF
>13|TRBV19
CASSISGGAELFF
>14|TRBV27
CASSYGSGTGELFF
>14|TRBV5-6
CASSLLRFANEQFF
>14|TRBV27
CASSLGWGALRQYF
>15|TRBV28
CASSSSGRAGNEQFF
>18|TRBV5-5
CASSLDGVVWAPNTEAFF
>14|TRBV28
CASSPRSSYNEQFF
>14|TRBV2
CANQGAPSTDTQYF
>15|TRBV2
CASSEGTGALYEQYF
>10|TRBV5-4
CATGTYEQFF
>12|TRBV27
CASSQIGDEQFF
>15|TRBV5-8
CASSLGLGMNTEAFF
>14|TRBV7-8
CASSSEIRTYEQYF
>15|TRBV4-2
CASSPESISTRLQFF
>14|TRBV5-1
CASSPGLANTEAFF
>14|TRBV19
CASSIGTGGTEAFF
>17|TRBV7-6
CASSLSGVGDLRETQYF
>16|TRBV28
CASTHLVLGNSYEQYF
>15|TRBV4-1
CASSSDRTSGNTIYF
>20|TRBV28
CASSLTGGREPYVGNQPQHF
>16|TRBV28
CASSLRGARGTDTQYF
>11|TRBV20-1
CSARFENEQYF
>16|TRBV7-9
CASRLGTSGKGGELFF
>14|TRBV27
CASSLVNRYYEQYF
>16|TRBV10-3
CAISESGEGAGLEQYF
>13|TRBV5-6
CASSFRAVPEPNF
>17|TRBV27
CASSLNGWREVYNEQFF
>12|TRBV27
CASRPGNTEAFF